The next 14 T cell receptor beta chains were all read from a single sample in a study of CD8 T cells in ankylosing spondylitis. General study results and limits: The study identified a TCR beta motif of roughly eight highly homologous variants that appeared characteristic of ankylosing spondylitis blood.

TCRdb reanalysed the 5' RACE reads using MiXCR and keeps one entry per CDR3 protein. The table lists 500,000 to 650,000 distinct CDR3 sequences, approximately 5.3% of them singletons. These receptors' targets are unknown. Material for sequencing was blood, either unsorted or a sorted T cell fraction (not recorded which). The receptors originated from a male donor with ankylosing spondylitis.

This clonotype was recorded a few times. This sequence joins TRBV7-8 and TRBJ2-5; 9 nucleotides align to TRBD1. Trimming removed 4 bases from V and 5 bases from J; junction bases left unmatched: 8. Germline V gene sequence: CDR1 SGHVS, CDR2 FQNEAQ. The CDR3 has 15 residues. CDR3 residues: CASSSHRGRRETQYF. The CDR3 DNA sequence: TGTGCCAGCAGCTCCCACAGGGGGCGGAGGGAGACCCAGTACTTC.

This clonotype has a handful of counts. The chain couples TRBV30 to TRBJ1-6; D remains unclear. V lost 0 bases to trimming and J lost 10 bases, with 10 bases between them. The CDR3 runs 13 residues. The V gene's germline CDR1 is GTSNPN and CDR2 SVGIG (reference sequence). DNA of the CDR3: TGTGCCTGGAGTGTGCGGAATCGATCACCCCTCCACTTT. This gives the protein CAWSVRNRSPLHF.

At least ten counts were recorded for this clonotype. The rearrangement links TRBV5-1 to TRBJ1-1; TRBD1 might be the D (5 bases). V was shortened by 1 base and J by 5 bases, with 9 bases between the two germline ends. The CDR3 has 13 amino acids. Germline V gene data show CDR1 as SGHRS and CDR2 as YFSETQ. This CDR3 reads CASSLLGRTEAFF. The CDR3, as DNA: TGCGCCAGCAGCTTGCTGGGGCGGACTGAAGCTTTCTTT.

This clonotype was counted many times. The V and J genes are TRBV27 and TRBJ1-6, with D perhaps TRBD1 (5 bases). V was shortened by 3 bases and J by 12 bases, with 12 bases between the two germline ends. CDR3 length: 13 amino acids. Germline V CDR1 and CDR2: MNHEY, SMNVEV (reference sequence). The CDR3 coding sequence is TGTGCCAGCAGTTTCGTGGGGCGGAAACCCCTCCACTTT. Protein sequence: CASSFVGRKPLHF.

This clonotype was counted ten times or more. This chain links TRBV28 with TRBJ1-5, with D possibly being TRBD1 (5 bases). V lost 7 bases, J lost 4 bases, and 17 bases lay in between. The CDR3 contains 15 residues. Looked up from germline, CDR1 is MDHEN and CDR2 is SYDVKM. In nucleotides, the CDR3 is TGTGCCAGCACCTGGAGGGGTCAAGGTAATCAGCCCCAGCATTTT. Translating gives CASTWRGQGNQPQHF.

This clonotype was seen a handful of times. The genes are TRBV4-1 and TRBJ2-1, with 8 bases matching TRBD2. The CDR3 has 16 amino acids. Trimming cost V 4 bases and J 6 bases; bases outside gene matches: 11. From germline, CDR1 is MGHRA and CDR2 YSYEKL. Here the CDR3 reads CASSPPWYSGINEQFF. As DNA, the CDR3 is TGCGCCAGCAGCCCTCCGTGGTATAGCGGGATCAATGAGCAGTTCTTC.

This clonotype was detected a few times. This chain links TRBV10-3 with TRBJ2-5; D perhaps matches TRBD2 (5 bases). The CDR3 totals 17 residues. Trimming removed 4 bases at V and 2 bases at J, with 20 bases between. Germline loops: CDR1 ENHRY, CDR2 SYGVKD. The CDR3: CAISAGLGGPVQETQYF. Written as DNA, the CDR3 is TGTGCCATCAGTGCGGGTTTGGGCGGGCCAGTTCAAGAGACCCAGTACTTC.

The sample holds many counts of this clonotype. V usage is TRBV10-3 and J usage is TRBJ2-1; 9 bases match TRBD2. From germline, CDR1 is ENHRY and CDR2 SYGVKD. CDR3 length: 19 amino acids. The trim removed 0 bases at V and 4 bases at J, leaving 13 bases unmatched. CDR3 bases: TGTGCCATCAGTGAGTCAGGTAGCGGGAGTTCAGGGGATTACAATGAGCAGTTCTTC. The encoded protein is CAISESGSGSSGDYNEQFF.

This clonotype was counted many times. The chain employs TRBV28 and TRBJ2-3; D gene ambiguous. V lost 5 bases and J lost 6, with 15 bases in between. The CDR3 totals 14 residues. Per germline, CDR1 MDHEN and CDR2 SYDVKM. CDR3 residues: CASSARTKEDTQYF. In nucleotides, the CDR3 is TGTGCCAGCAGTGCCCGGACCAAGGAGGATACGCAGTATTTT.

This clonotype showed up many times. The chain carries TRBV20-1 and TRBJ2-1; 8 positions agree with TRBD1. Looked up from germline, CDR1 is DFQATT and CDR2 is SNEGSKA (reference sequence). J gave up 3 bases and V 0 bases, and 4 bases lay outside the gene matches. The CDR3 consists of 15 residues. The CDR3 region has the DNA TGCAGTGCTAGAGATCCACAGGGGGGCTACAATGAGCAGTTCTTC. Translating gives CSARDPQGGYNEQFF.

This clonotype was seen ten or more times. The chain carries TRBV6-1 and TRBJ1-6; no clear D gene. V lost 2 bases and J 4 bases, leaving 9 bases between the germline ends. CDR3 length equals 15 residues. Germline V CDR1 and CDR2: MNHNS, SASEGT. In nucleotides, the CDR3 is TGTGCCAGCAGTGAAATCAGCGGGTATAATTCACCCCTCCACTTT. Its protein is CASSEISGYNSPLHF.

The V and J genes are TRBV7-2 and TRBJ1-2; D unclear. Trimming left V 5 bases short and J 5 bases short, with 18 bases between. Looked up from germline, CDR1 is SGHTA and CDR2 is FQGNSA. This CDR3 is 15 amino acids long. In nucleotides, the CDR3 is TGTGCCAGCAGCCCCGACCTCGGGTTCGGATATGGCTACACCTTC. This codes for CASSPDLGFGYGYTF. Based on the CDR3 plus reference TRBV7-2 and TRBJ1-2, the full variable domain is GAGVSQSPSNKVTEKGKDVELRCDPISGHTALYWYRQSLGQGLEFLIYFQGNSAPDKSGLPSDRFSAERTGGSVSTLTIQRTQQEDSAVYLCASSPDLGFGYGYTFGSGTRLTVV.

Ten or more counts support this clonotype. The CDR3 sequence is CASSQNRVYGYTF. CDR3 DNA sequence: TGTGCCAGCAGTCAAAATAGGGTATATGGCTACACCTTC. The chain recombines TRBV12-3 or TRBV12-4 with TRBJ1-2; no clear D gene. The CDR3 length is 13 residues. Trimming stripped 5 bases from V and 5 bases from J, with 12 bases between.

This clonotype was counted ten times or more. The gene calls are TRBV6-1 and TRBJ1-1, with D hard to call. The germline CDR1 and CDR2 sequences are MNHNS and SASEGT. V lost 4 bases and J 1 base, leaving 13 bases between the germline ends. This CDR3 is 15 amino acids long. The CDR3, as DNA: TGTGCCAGCAGTGCCGGACGCGCTTGGAACACTGAAGCTTTCTTT. It is translated as CASSAGRAWNTEAFF.